Below are 17 T cell receptor beta chains sequenced from a single sample in a study of regulatory T cells in long-lasting Graves disease. Arm-PCR of CDR3 regions and iRepertoire HTBI primers were the basis on which TCR beta libraries were built. TCRdb reprocessed the multiplex PCR reads via MiXCR and lists one record per CDR3 protein. Of a few hundred thousand distinct CDR3 sequences in the sample, around a fifth were seen once. Specified time point: persistent/refractory GD, antithyroid drugs over 5 years with positive TRAb. Following extraction of RNA from PBMCs, that RNA was used to make the TCR library. The sequenced sample was peripheral blood mononuclear cells (PBMCs), obtained when the disease was refractory, from a patient treated with antithyroid drugs. The receptors were sampled from a female donor with Graves disease.

V is TRBV28 and J is TRBJ1-1, with 7 positions matching TRBD1. The CDR3 extends over 15 amino acids. Trimming removed 6 bases from V and 0 bases from J; junction bases left unmatched: 7. Germline CDR1 MDHEN, CDR2 SYDVKM. The CDR3 bases are TGTGCCAGCAGCACCGGGACAGTAATGAACACTGAAGCTTTCTTT. Amino acids: CASSTGTVMNTEAFF.

The sample holds a few counts of this clonotype. V is TRBV7-3 and J is TRBJ1-1; D is unresolved. This CDR3 contains 14 residues. Germline-derived CDR1 and CDR2 are SGHTA and FQGTGA. Between the trimmed V and J ends, which lost 5 bases and 5 bases, there was a span of 15 bases. In nucleotides, the CDR3 is TGTGCCAGCAGCGCCTACCCCGGAAGTACTGAAGCTTTCTTT. This gives the protein CASSAYPGSTEAFF.

This clonotype came up many times. The rearrangement uses TRBV12-3 or TRBV12-4 and TRBJ1-4, with D perhaps matching TRBD1 (5 bases). The CDR3 consists of 13 residues. V lost 3 bases and J 8 bases, leaving 10 bases between the germline ends. In nucleotides, the CDR3 is TGTGCCAGCAGTTTTGGGGCAGAAGAAAAACTGTTTTTT. As protein: CASSFGAEEKLFF.

Turning to this clonotype: A much larger clone sits a single nucleotide away, making a read error possible. The CDR3 nucleotides read TGCAGCGTTGATTTGGAGAACACTGAAGCTTCCTTT. This codes for CSVDLENTEASF. This chain connects TRBV29-1 to TRBJ1-1, with D uncertain. This CDR3 comprises 12 residues. In germline, CDR1 is SQVTM, CDR2 ANQGSEA.

This clonotype has at least ten counts. The rearrangement uses TRBV6-2 or TRBV6-3 and TRBJ2-7; D may match TRBD1 or TRBD2 (5 bases each). Per germline, CDR1 MNHEY and CDR2 SVGEGT. This CDR3 is built from 16 residues. V lost 4 bases and J 3 bases, leaving 19 bases between the germline ends. CDR3 nucleotide sequence: TGTGCCAGCAGTTCCCGAGGGGCCGTGGGAAACTACGAGCAGTACTTC. It encodes CASSSRGAVGNYEQYF.

The gene calls are TRBV29-1 and TRBJ1-1; perhaps TRBD1 as D (5 bases). Germline loops: CDR1 SQVTM, CDR2 ANQGSEA. V lost 5 bases, J lost 3 bases, and 10 bases lay in between. The CDR3 consists of 12 residues. CDR3 sequence (DNA): TGCAGCGTTTTCAGGGTTGACACTGAAGCTTTCTTT. Residues: CSVFRVDTEAFF.

This clonotype was picked up many times. The CDR3 loop reads CASSLGRGVVTQYF. The CDR3 bases are TGTGCCAGCAGTTTGGGCAGGGGAGTTGTGACCCAGTACTTC. The rearrangement joins TRBV7-2 to TRBJ2-5; a possible D gene is TRBD1 (6 bases). Germline V gives CDR1 SGHTA, CDR2 FQGNSA. Trimming pared 6 bases from V and 7 bases from J, leaving 18 bases between. CDR3 length equals 14 residues.

The genes are TRBV3-1 and TRBJ1-1; maybe TRBD1 (6 bases). V lost 4 bases and J 1 base, leaving 16 bases between the germline ends. This CDR3 is 16 amino acids long. The V gene's germline CDR1 is LGHDT and CDR2 YNNKEL (reference sequence). The CDR3 sequence: CASSPGQGWGNTEAFF. For the CDR3, the DNA is TGTGCCAGCAGCCCCGGGCAGGGGTGGGGGAACACTGAAGCTTTCTTT. The entire variable domain, with the rest obtained from reference TRBV3-1 and TRBJ1-1, is as follows: DTAVSQTPKYLVTQMGNDKSIKCEQNLGHDTMYWYKQDSKKFLKIMFSYNNKELIINETVPNRFSPKSPDKAHLNLHINSLELGDSAVYFCASSPGQGWGNTEAFFGQGTRLTVV.

The chain has TRBV9 and TRBJ1-6, with 12 bases that match TRBD1. In germline, CDR1 is SGDLS, CDR2 YYNGEE. This CDR3 is 15 amino acids long. After removal of 3 bases from V and 7 bases from J, the junction contained 2 bases not matched to a gene. CDR3 in DNA: TGTGCCAGCAGCGGGGGACAGGGGGCAAATTCACCCCTCCACTTT. It specifies CASSGGQGANSPLHF.

On this clonotype: A junction boundary mismatches the germline segment, possibly from a read error. This rearrangement joins TRBV3-1 to TRBJ1-2, with unresolved D. Germline V gene sequence: CDR1 LGHDT, CDR2 YNNKEL (reference sequence). This CDR3 is 14 amino acids long. Here the CDR3 DNA reads TGTGCCAGCAGACAAGAGGGCCATCTCTATGGCTACACCTTC. Translating it yields CASRQEGHLYGYTF.

The chain uses TRBV5-1 and TRBJ2-7, with 7 bases fitting TRBD1. This CDR3 spans 13 amino acids. Germline CDR1 SGHRS, CDR2 YFSETQ. The V segment lost 3 bases and the J segment 5 bases; nucleotides outside the gene matches: 5. CDR3 bases: TGCGCCAGCAGCTGGACAGGTAGCCACGAGCAGTACTTC. It encodes CASSWTGSHEQYF.

This clonotype was detected ten times or more. This rearrangement joins TRBV6-2 or TRBV6-3 to TRBJ1-5, with D possibly matching TRBD1 (6 bases). V lost 0 bases to trimming and J lost 4 bases, with 16 bases between them. The CDR3 extends over 17 amino acids. The germline CDR1 and CDR2 sequences are MNHEY and SVGEGT. The chain's CDR3 is CASSYSPTDRTNQPQHF. The CDR3 region has the DNA TGTGCCAGCAGTTACTCTCCTACCGACAGGACAAATCAGCCCCAGCATTTT.

This clonotype was recorded at least ten times. V is TRBV19 and J is TRBJ1-2; 8 bases align to TRBD1. The J segment lost 4 bases and the V segment lost 3 bases, leaving 7 bases of the junction unmatched. Looked up from germline, CDR1 is LNHDA and CDR2 is SQIVND (reference sequence). The CDR3 extends over 15 amino acids. CDR3 sequence reads: CASSMGDRFFYGYTF. In nucleotides, the CDR3 is TGTGCCAGTAGTATGGGGGACAGGTTCTTCTATGGCTACACCTTC.

The CDR3 sequence: CASSFGAGGPENEQFF. The CDR3 DNA follows: TGTGCCAGCAGTTTTGGGGCGGGAGGGCCAGAGAATGAGCAGTTCTTC. The rearrangement joins TRBV28 to TRBJ2-1, with 9 positions matching TRBD2. With 3 bases clipped from V and 7 bases from J, the junction kept 10 bases outside the gene matches. The CDR3 has 16 amino acids. Germline-derived CDR1 and CDR2 are MDHEN and SYDVKM.

The gene calls are TRBV12-3 or TRBV12-4 and TRBJ2-7; D unclear. The V gene lost 6 bases and the J gene lost 2 bases, with 11 bases spanning the gap. CDR3 size: 13 residues. CDR3 sequence: CASSQPHTYEQYF. DNA for the CDR3: TGTGCCAGCAGCCAACCCCACACCTACGAGCAGTACTTC.

This clonotype was seen once. This chain joins TRBV7-3 and TRBJ1-4; possibly TRBD1 for D (6 bases). Trimming took 4 bases from V and 5 from J, leaving 14 bases between them. CDR3 length: 15 residues. In germline, CDR1 is SGHTA, CDR2 FQGTGA. In DNA, the CDR3 is TGTGCCAGCAGCTCCGACAGGTCACGGAATGAAAAACTGTTTTTT. It specifies CASSSDRSRNEKLFF.

This clonotype appeared a few times. The chain links TRBV5-6 to TRBJ2-4; weak D call: TRBD1 (5 bases). Trimming shortened V by 1 base and J by 1 base, and 9 bases separated the two germline ends. Germline V gene data show CDR1 as SGHDT and CDR2 as YYEEEE. The CDR3 sequence is 15 residues long. CDR3 residues: CASSLSAGAKNIQYF. CDR3 nucleotides: TGTGCCAGCAGCTTGTCGGCAGGGGCCAAAAACATTCAGTACTTC.